This T cell receptor (beta chain) came from a study of T cell changes during pregnancy in multiple sclerosis. Germline CDR1 reads MNHNS; CDR2 reads SASEGT. This CDR3 comprises 15 residues. The V and J ends lost 3 bases and 2 bases, in that order; junction bases with no gene match: 6. The method was immunoSEQ multiplex PCR; TCRdb's version includes in-frame clones alone and lacks a portion of them. The table records 80,000 or so clones, under 95% of them present only once. This clone was observed a single time. The rearrangement uses TRBV6-1 and TRBJ2-7; 8 bases line up with TRBD1. The receptor was derived from a female donor with multiple sclerosis, enrolled in a pregnancy study. The sequencing here drew on peripheral blood, taken before pregnancy. The CDR3 DNA reads TGTGCCAGCAGTGACGACAGGGGTTGGACCTACGAGCAGTACTTC. This translates into CASSDDRGWTYEQYF.